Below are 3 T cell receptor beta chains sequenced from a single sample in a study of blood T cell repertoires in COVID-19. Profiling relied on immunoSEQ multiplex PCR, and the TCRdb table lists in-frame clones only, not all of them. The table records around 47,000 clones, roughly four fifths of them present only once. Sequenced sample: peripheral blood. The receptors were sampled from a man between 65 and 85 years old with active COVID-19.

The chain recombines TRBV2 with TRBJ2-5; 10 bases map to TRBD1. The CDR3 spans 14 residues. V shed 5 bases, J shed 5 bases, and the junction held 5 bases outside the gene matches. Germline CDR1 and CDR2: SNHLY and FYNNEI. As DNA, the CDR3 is TGTGCCAGCAGTCTTCGGACAGGGGGGGAGACCCAGTACTTC. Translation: CASSLRTGGETQYF.

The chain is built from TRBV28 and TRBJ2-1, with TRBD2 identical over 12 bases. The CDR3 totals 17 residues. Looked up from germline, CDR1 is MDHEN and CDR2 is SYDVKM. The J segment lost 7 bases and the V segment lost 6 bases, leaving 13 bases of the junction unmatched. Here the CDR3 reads CASSYFSSGGAQNEQFF. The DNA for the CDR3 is TGTGCCAGCAGCTACTTCTCTAGCGGGGGGGCTCAAAATGAGCAGTTCTTC.

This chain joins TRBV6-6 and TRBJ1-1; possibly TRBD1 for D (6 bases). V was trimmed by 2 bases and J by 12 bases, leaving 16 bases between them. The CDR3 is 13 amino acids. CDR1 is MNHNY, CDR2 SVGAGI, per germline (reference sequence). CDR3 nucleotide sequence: TGTGCCAGCAGTTACGGGGGGGCGCCGCGGACTTTCTTT. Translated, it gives CASSYGGAPRTFF.